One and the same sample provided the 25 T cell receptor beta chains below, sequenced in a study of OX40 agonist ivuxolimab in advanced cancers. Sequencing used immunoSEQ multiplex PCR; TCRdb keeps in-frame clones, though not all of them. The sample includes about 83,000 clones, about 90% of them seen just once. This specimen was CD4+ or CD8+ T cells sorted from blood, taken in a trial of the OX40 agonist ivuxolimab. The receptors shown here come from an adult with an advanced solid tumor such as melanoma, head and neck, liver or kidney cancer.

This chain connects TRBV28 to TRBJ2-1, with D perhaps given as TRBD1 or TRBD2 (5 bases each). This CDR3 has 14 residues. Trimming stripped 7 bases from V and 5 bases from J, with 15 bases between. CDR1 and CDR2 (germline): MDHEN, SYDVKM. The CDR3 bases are TGTGCCAGCACCCATGGGGGTGAGGACAATGAGCAGTTCTTC. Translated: CASTHGGEDNEQFF.

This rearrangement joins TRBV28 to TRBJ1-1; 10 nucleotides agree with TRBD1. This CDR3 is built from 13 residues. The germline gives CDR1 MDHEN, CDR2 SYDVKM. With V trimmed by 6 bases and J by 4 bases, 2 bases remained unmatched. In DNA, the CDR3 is TGTGCCAGCAGGGGACAGGGGAGCACTGAAGCTTTCTTT. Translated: CASRGQGSTEAFF.

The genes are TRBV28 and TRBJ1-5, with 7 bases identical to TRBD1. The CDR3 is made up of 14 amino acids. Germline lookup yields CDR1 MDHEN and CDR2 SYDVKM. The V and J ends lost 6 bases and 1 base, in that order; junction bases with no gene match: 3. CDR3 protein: CASRQQGSNQPQHF. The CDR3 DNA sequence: TGTGCCAGCAGACAACAGGGGAGCAATCAGCCCCAGCATTTT.

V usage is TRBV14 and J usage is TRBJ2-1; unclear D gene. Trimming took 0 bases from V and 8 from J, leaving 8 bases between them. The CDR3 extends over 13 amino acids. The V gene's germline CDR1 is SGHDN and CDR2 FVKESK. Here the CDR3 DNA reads TGTGCCAGCAGCCAAGATCTTGGAGATGAGCAGTTCTTC. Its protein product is CASSQDLGDEQFF.

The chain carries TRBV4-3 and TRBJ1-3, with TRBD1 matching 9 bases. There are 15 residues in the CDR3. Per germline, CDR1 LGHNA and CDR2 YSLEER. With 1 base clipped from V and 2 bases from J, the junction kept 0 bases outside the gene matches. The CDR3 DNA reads TGCGCCAGCAGCCAAGGGACAGGGGCTGGAAACACCATATATTTT. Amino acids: CASSQGTGAGNTIYF.

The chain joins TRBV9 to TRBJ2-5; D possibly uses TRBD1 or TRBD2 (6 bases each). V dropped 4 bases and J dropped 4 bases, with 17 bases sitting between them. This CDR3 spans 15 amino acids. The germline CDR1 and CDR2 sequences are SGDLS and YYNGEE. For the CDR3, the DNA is TGTGCCAGCAGCTCCTACACCGGGGGCCGAGAGACCCAGTACTTC. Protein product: CASSSYTGGRETQYF.

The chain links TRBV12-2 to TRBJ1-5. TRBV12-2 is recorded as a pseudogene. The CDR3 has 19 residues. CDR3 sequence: CASRLGIDRCDRSNQPQHF. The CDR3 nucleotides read TGTGCAAGTCGCTTAGGAATTGACCGCTGTGACCGAAGCAATCAGCCCCAGCATTTT.

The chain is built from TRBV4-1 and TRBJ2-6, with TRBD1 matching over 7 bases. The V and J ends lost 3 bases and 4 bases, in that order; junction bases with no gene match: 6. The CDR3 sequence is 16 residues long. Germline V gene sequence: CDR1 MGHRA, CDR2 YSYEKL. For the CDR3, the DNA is TGCGCCAGCAGCCAGGAGACAGGGCCCGGGGCCAACGTCCTGACTTTC. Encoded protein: CASSQETGPGANVLTF.

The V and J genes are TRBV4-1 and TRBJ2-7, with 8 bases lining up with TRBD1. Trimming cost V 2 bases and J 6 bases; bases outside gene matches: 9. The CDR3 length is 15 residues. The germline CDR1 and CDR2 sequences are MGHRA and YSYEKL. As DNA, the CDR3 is TGCGCCAGCAGCCAACTTGGACAGGGAATTTTCGAGCAGTACTTC. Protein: CASSQLGQGIFEQYF.

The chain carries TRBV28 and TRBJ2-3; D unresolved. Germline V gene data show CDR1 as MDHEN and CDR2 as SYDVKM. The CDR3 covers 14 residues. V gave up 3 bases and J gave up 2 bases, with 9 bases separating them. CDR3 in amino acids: CASSFGPTTDTQYF. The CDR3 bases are TGTGCCAGCAGTTTCGGGCCTACCACAGATACGCAGTATTTT.

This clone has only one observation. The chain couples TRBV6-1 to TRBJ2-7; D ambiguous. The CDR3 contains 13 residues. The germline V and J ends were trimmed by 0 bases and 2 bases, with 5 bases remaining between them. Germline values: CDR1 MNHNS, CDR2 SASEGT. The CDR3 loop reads CASSEAAAYEQYF. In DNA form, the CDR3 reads TGTGCCAGCAGTGAAGCTGCTGCCTACGAGCAGTACTTC.

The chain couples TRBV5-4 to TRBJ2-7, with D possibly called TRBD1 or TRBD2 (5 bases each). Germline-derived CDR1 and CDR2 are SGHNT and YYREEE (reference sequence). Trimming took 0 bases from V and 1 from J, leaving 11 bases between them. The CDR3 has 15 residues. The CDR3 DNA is TGTGCCAGCAGCTTGGGAGGGGCAGGTTCCTACGAGCAGTACGTC. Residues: CASSLGGAGSYEQYV.

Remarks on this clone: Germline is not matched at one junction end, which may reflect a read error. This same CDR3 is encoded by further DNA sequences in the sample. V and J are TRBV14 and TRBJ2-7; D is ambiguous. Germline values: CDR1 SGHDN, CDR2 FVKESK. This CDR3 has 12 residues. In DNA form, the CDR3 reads TGTGCCAGCAGTCAAGGAGCCTACGAGCAGTACTTC. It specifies CASSQGAYEQYF.

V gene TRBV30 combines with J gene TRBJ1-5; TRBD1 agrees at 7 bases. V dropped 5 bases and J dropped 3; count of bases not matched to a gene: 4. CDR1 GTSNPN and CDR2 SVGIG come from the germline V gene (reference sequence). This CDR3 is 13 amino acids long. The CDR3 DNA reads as TGTGCCTGGGGACAGGTTCTCAATCAGCCCCAGCATTTT. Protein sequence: CAWGQVLNQPQHF.

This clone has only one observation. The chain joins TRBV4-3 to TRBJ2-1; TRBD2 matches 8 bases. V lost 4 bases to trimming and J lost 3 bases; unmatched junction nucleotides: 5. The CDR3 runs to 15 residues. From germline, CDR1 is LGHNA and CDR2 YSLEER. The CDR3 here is CASSPSGSSYNEQFF. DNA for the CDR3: TGCGCCAGCAGCCCGAGCGGGAGCAGCTACAATGAGCAGTTCTTC.

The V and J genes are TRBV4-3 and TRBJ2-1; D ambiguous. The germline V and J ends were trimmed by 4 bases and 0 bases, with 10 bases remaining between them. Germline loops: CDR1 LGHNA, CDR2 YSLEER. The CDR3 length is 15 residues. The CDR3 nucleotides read TGCGCCAGCAGCCTTACGCGGAGCTCCTACAATGAGCAGTTCTTC. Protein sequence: CASSLTRSSYNEQFF.

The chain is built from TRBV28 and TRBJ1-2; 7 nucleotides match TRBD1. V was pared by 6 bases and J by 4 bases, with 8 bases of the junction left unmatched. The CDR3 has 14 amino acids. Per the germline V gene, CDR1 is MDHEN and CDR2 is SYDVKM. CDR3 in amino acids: CASRQSGDSYGYTF. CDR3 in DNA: TGTGCCAGCAGACAGTCCGGGGACAGCTATGGCTACACCTTC.

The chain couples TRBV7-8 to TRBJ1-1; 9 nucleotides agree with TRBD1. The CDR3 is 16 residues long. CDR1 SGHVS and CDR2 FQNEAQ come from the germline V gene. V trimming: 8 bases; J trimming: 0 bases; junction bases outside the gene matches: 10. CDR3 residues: CASALGQGFMNTEAFF. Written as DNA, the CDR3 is TGTGCCAGCGCTCTGGGACAGGGTTTCATGAACACTGAAGCTTTCTTT. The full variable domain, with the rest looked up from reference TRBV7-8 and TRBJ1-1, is GAGVSQSPRYKVAKRGQDVALRCDPISGHVSLFWYQQALGQGPEFLTYFQNEAQLDKSGLPSDRFFAERPEGSVSTLKIQRTQQEDSAVYLCASALGQGFMNTEAFFGQGTRLTVV.

The CDR3 protein is CATSSDLQGYQPQHF. The CDR3 DNA sequence: TGTGCCACCAGCAGCGACTTACAGGGGTATCAGCCCCAGCATTTT. This chain links TRBV15 with TRBJ1-5; TRBD1 matches 7 bases. J lost 5 bases, V lost 3 bases, and 7 bases had no gene match. Looked up from germline, CDR1 is LNHNV and CDR2 is YYDKDF (reference sequence). The CDR3 runs 15 residues.

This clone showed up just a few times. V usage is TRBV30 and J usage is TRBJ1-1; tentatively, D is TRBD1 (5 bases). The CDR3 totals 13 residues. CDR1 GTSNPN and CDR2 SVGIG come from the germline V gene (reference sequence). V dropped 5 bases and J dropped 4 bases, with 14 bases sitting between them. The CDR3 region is CAWDALTGTEAFF. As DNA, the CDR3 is TGTGCCTGGGACGCCCTCACAGGCACTGAAGCTTTCTTT.

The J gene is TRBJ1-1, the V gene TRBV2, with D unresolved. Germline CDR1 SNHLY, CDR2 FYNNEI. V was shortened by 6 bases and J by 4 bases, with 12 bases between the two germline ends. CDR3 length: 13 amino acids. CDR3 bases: TGTGCCAGCAGGGACGAATGGGGCACTGAAGCTTTCTTT. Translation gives CASRDEWGTEAFF.

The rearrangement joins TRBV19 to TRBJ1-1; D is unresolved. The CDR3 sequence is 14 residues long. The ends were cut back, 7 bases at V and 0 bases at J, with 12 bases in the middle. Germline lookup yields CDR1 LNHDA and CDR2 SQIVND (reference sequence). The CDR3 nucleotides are TGTGCCAGTACCCGTCGGGATATGAACACTGAAGCTTTCTTT. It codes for CASTRRDMNTEAFF.

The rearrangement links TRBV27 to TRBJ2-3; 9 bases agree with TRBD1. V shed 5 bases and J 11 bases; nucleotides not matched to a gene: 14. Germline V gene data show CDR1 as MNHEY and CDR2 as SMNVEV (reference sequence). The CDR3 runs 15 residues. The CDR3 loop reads CASSTTGTGYQEQYF. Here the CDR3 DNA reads TGTGCCAGCAGTACCACCGGGACAGGGTATCAAGAGCAGTATTTT.

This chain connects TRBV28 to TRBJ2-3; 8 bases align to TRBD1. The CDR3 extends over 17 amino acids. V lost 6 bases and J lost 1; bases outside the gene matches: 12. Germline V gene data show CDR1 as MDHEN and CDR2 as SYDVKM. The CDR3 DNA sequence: TGTGCCAGCAGCACGGACAGGGAGGTCTGGGGCACAGATACGCAGTATTTT. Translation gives CASSTDREVWGTDTQYF.

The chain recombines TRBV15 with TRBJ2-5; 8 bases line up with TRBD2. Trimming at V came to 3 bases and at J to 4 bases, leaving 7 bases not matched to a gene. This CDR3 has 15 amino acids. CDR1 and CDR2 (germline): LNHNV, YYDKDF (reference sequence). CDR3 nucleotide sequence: TGTGCCACCAGCAGGTGGAGCGGGGGTAGAGAGACCCAGTACTTC. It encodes CATSRWSGGRETQYF.